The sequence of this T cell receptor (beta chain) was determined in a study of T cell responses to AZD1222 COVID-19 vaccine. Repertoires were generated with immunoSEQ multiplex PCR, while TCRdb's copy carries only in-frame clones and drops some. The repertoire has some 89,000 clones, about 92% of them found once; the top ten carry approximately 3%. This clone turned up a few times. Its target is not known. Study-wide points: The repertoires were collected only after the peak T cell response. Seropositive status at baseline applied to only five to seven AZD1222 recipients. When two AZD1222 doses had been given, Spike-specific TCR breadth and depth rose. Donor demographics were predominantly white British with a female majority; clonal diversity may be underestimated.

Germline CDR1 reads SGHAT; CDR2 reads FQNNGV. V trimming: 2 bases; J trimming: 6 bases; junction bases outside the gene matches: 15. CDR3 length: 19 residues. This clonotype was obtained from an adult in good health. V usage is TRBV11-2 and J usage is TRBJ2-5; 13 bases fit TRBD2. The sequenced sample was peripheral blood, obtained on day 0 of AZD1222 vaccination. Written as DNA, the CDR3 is TGTGCCAGCAGCTTAAGGGCCGAGATGACTAGCGGGAGGATGAAGACCCAGTACTTC. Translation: CASSLRAEMTSGRMKTQYF.